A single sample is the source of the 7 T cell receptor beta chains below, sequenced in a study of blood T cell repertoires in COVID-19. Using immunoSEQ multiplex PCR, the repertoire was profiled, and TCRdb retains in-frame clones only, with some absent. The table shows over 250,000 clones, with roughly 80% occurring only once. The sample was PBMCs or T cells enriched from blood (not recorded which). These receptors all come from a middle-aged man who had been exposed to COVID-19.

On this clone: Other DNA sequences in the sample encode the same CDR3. The CDR3 nucleotides are TGTGCCAGCAGTGACCGGCAGGGGGGTTCACCCCTCCACTTT. As protein: CASSDRQGGSPLHF. The rearrangement joins TRBV2 to TRBJ1-6, with 7 bases aligning to TRBD1. V dropped 3 bases and J dropped 9; count of bases not matched to a gene: 5. CDR1 and CDR2 from the germline V gene are SNHLY and FYNNEI. The CDR3 totals 14 residues.

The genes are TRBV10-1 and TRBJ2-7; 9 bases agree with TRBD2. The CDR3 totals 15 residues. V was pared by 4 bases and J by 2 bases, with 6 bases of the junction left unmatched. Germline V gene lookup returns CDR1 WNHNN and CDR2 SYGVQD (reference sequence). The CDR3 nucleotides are TGCGCCAGCAGTGGGGGTAGCGGGAGCGCCTACGAGCAGTACTTC. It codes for CASSGGSGSAYEQYF.

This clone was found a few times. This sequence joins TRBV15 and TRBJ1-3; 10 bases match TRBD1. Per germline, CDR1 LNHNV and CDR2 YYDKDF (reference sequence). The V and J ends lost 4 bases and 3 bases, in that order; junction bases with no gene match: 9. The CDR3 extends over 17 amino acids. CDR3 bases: TGTGCCACCAGCATAAAGGGACAGGGGCTAAATGGAAACACCATATATTTT. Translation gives CATSIKGQGLNGNTIYF.

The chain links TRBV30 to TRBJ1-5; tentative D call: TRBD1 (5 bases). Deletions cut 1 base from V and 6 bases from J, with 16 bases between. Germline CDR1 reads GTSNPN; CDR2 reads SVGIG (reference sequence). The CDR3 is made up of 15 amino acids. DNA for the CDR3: TGTGCCTGGAGTGGCAGTGGAGGGGCCAGTCAGCCCCAGCATTTT. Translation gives CAWSGSGGASQPQHF.

CDR3 sequence (DNA): TGCGCCAGCAGCTCTCGGGGGTTGTCCTACGAGCAGTACTTC. Encoded protein: CASSSRGLSYEQYF. The gene calls are TRBV5-1 and TRBJ2-7, with D possibly being TRBD2 (6 bases). The germline V gene has CDR1 SGHRS and CDR2 YFSETQ. V gave up 3 bases and J gave up 1 base, with 11 bases separating them. This CDR3 spans 14 amino acids.

CDR3 bases: TGTGCCAGCAGCCTCGGACTAGCGGGATTGGAGACCCAGTACTTC. As protein: CASSLGLAGLETQYF. The V and J genes are TRBV9 and TRBJ2-5, with 12 bases matching TRBD2. The CDR3 loop spans 15 amino acids. The germline CDR1 and CDR2 sequences are SGDLS and YYNGEE. With V trimmed by 4 bases and J by 5 bases, 6 bases remained unmatched.

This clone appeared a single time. This CDR3 reads CASSPAAVYGYTF. The CDR3 region has the DNA TGTGCCAGCAGTCCCGCGGCAGTCTATGGCTACACCTTC. This sequence joins TRBV6-5 and TRBJ1-2; no reliable D call. Germline V CDR1 and CDR2: MNHEY, SVGAGI. V was pared by 5 bases and J by 4 bases, with 11 bases between. This CDR3 region has 13 residues.